Here is one T cell receptor (beta chain) with its context. The target antigen is unknown. Trimming took 4 bases from V and 5 from J; bases not matched to a gene: 8. The CDR3 runs 15 residues. Germline CDR1 reads SGHRS; CDR2 reads YFSETQ. The source of the sample is a study of T-cell memory formation after mild COVID-19. Whole-study context: Largely donor-specific sequence clusters came from two donors.

TCRdb reprocessed the 5' RACE reads with MiXCR, giving one entry per CDR3 protein. The sample shows over 45,000 distinct CDR3 sequences, roughly 26% of them seen only once. Overall study findings and caveats: Balance between CD4 and CD8 was seen in clones contracting day 15 to 85, and a CD4+ lean was seen in later expanders. Some clones that responded turned up in pre-infection memory, which suggests that cross-reactive memory joined in.

This rearrangement joins TRBV5-1 to TRBJ2-2; 7 bases align to TRBD1. The sequence was obtained from a man aged 18 to 35 who had mild COVID-19 (a few samples of this study predate the infection). Cell type and time point are not known. Input material: PBMCs or a T cell subset sorted from them (not recorded which). The CDR3 DNA is TGCGCCAGCAGCCTCGGGACAGCGCCGACCGGGGAGCTGTTTTTT. Translation: CASSLGTAPTGELFF.